This TCR beta chain was identified during a study of T cell changes during pregnancy in multiple sclerosis. The CDR3 covers 17 residues. From germline, CDR1 is MGHRA and CDR2 YSYEKL. The V and J ends lost 1 base and 0 bases respectively, with 13 bases between them. Sequencing was performed with immunoSEQ multiplex PCR; in TCRdb, only in-frame clones are kept and a portion is missing. The table has 100,000 or so clones, around nine tenths seen once; the top ten hold 0.95% to 1.5%. The material was peripheral blood, obtained in the second trimester of pregnancy. The gene calls are TRBV4-1 and TRBJ2-1; tentative D call: TRBD2 (6 bases). This sequence was found in a female donor with multiple sclerosis, enrolled in a pregnancy study. The CDR3 DNA reads as TGCGCCAGCAGCCAAGGGTTTCGGGGGAGCTCCTACAATGAGCAGTTCTTC. Its translation is CASSQGFRGSSYNEQFF.